A single sample gave rise to the 17 T cell receptor beta chains below, sequenced in a study of T cell responses to AZD1222 COVID-19 vaccine. Profiling relied on immunoSEQ multiplex PCR, and the TCRdb table lists in-frame clones only, not all of them. This sample carries some 91,000 clones, around 90% of them seen once, and the ten largest clones take about 2.2%. Sequencing used peripheral blood, obtained on day 0 of AZD1222 vaccination. These receptors all stem from an adult in good health.

CDR3 DNA sequence: TGCAGTGCTAGTTCGGTGTCGACTCAAGCTAGCGCAAGCACAGATACGCAGTATTTT. Translating it yields CSASSVSTQASASTDTQYF. The chain joins TRBV20-1 to TRBJ2-3, with D possibly matching TRBD2 (6 bases). Germline V gene lookup returns CDR1 DFQATT and CDR2 SNEGSKA (reference sequence). Trimming shortened V by 3 bases and J by 0 bases, and 25 bases separated the two germline ends. This CDR3 has 19 amino acids.

The chain couples TRBV6-2 or TRBV6-3 to TRBJ2-7; the D gene could be TRBD1 or TRBD2 (5 bases each). Per the germline V gene, CDR1 is MNHEY and CDR2 is SVGEGT. V lost 4 bases and J 7 bases, leaving 20 bases between the germline ends. The CDR3 runs to 15 residues. CDR3 sequence: CASSWLGDDVGEQYF. CDR3 coding DNA: TGTGCCAGCAGTTGGCTGGGGGACGACGTCGGAGAGCAGTACTTC.

The J gene is TRBJ1-4, the V gene TRBV18; 11 positions agree with TRBD1. CDR3 size: 18 residues. Per germline, CDR1 KGHSH and CDR2 LQKENI. V shed 2 bases and J 3 bases; nucleotides not matched to a gene: 8. The CDR3 loop is CASSPTRDRGSPNEKLFF. The CDR3 nucleotides are TGTGCCAGCTCACCAACCCGGGACAGGGGGAGCCCTAATGAAAAACTGTTTTTT.

This chain connects TRBV11-2 to TRBJ1-3; D unresolved. Germline values: CDR1 SGHAT, CDR2 FQNNGV. Trimming shortened V by 2 bases and J by 0 bases, and 11 bases separated the two germline ends. CDR3 length: 16 residues. CDR3 region: CASSLYQAYSGNTIYF. The CDR3 bases are TGTGCCAGCAGCTTATATCAGGCCTACTCTGGAAACACCATATATTTT. The full variable domain, in which reference TRBV11-2 and TRBJ1-3 provide the parts outside the CDR3, is EAGVAQSPRYKIIEKRQSVAFWCNPISGHATLYWYQQILGQGPKLLIQFQNNGVVDDSQLPKDRFSAERLKGVDSTLKIQPAKLEDSAVYLCASSLYQAYSGNTIYFGEGSWLTVV.

The chain employs TRBV20-1 and TRBJ2-7, with 7 nucleotides matching TRBD2. Germline V gene data show CDR1 as DFQATT and CDR2 as SNEGSKA (reference sequence). The CDR3 covers 12 residues. With V trimmed by 3 bases and J by 3 bases, 2 bases remained unmatched. CDR3 DNA: TGCAGTGCTAGTTTAGCGGGCTACGAGCAGTACTTC. Its protein is CSASLAGYEQYF.

V and J are TRBV2 and TRBJ1-1, with D possibly being TRBD1 (5 bases). The germline gives CDR1 SNHLY, CDR2 FYNNEI. This CDR3 has 13 residues. Trimming took 6 bases from V and 3 from J, leaving 11 bases between them. CDR3 loop: CASSRQRDTEAFF. The CDR3 DNA follows: TGTGCCAGCAGCCGACAGCGGGACACTGAAGCTTTCTTT.

J is TRBJ1-2 and V is TRBV14; possibly TRBD1 for D (5 bases). This CDR3 has 12 amino acids. V was clipped by 4 bases and J by 2 bases, with 5 bases between them. Per the germline V gene, CDR1 is SGHDN and CDR2 is FVKESK. CDR3: CASSRDNYGYTF. Written as DNA, the CDR3 is TGTGCCAGCAGCCGGGACAACTATGGCTACACCTTC.

The rearrangement joins TRBV27 to TRBJ1-3; D might be TRBD1 (5 bases). CDR1 is MNHEY, CDR2 SMNVEV, per germline (reference sequence). The V gene lost 5 bases and the J gene lost 3 bases, with 11 bases spanning the gap. There are 14 residues in the CDR3. Written as DNA, the CDR3 is TGTGCCAGCAGTCCCCGGGGCTTTGGAAACACCATATATTTT. Protein: CASSPRGFGNTIYF.

The chain carries TRBV9 and TRBJ2-1, with 12 bases matching TRBD2. Germline trimming cut 3 bases from V and 6 bases from J; bases unmatched to any gene: 4. The CDR3 sequence is 15 residues long. The germline CDR1 and CDR2 sequences are SGDLS and YYNGEE. The CDR3 sequence: CASSAPGLAGNEQFF. In DNA form, the CDR3 reads TGTGCCAGCAGCGCACCGGGACTAGCGGGCAATGAGCAGTTCTTC.

This clone came up a few times. The J gene is TRBJ1-1, the V gene TRBV28; 9 nucleotides match TRBD1. Germline trimming cut 4 bases from V and 4 bases from J; bases unmatched to any gene: 7. Germline values: CDR1 MDHEN, CDR2 SYDVKM. This CDR3 comprises 15 residues. CDR3 protein: CASSSPGTGTTEAFF. Written as DNA, the CDR3 is TGTGCCAGCAGTTCCCCCGGGACAGGGACCACTGAAGCTTTCTTT.

V usage is TRBV7-3 and J usage is TRBJ1-6, with D perhaps TRBD1 (5 bases). Trimming took 0 bases from V and 6 from J, leaving 9 bases between them. The CDR3 has 15 amino acids. Germline assignment: CDR1 SGHTA and CDR2 FQGTGA. CDR3 protein: CASSLTGTVNSPLHF. The DNA of the CDR3 is TGTGCCAGCAGCTTAACAGGGACCGTTAATTCACCCCTCCACTTT.

The CDR3 DNA sequence: TGTGCCACCAGTGATTGGACTAGCGGTTCCACAGATACGCAGTATTTT. Amino acids: CATSDWTSGSTDTQYF. The chain recombines TRBV24-1 with TRBJ2-3; 10 bases line up with TRBD2. Germline V gene data show CDR1 as KGHDR and CDR2 as SFDVKD. The CDR3 runs 16 residues. V gave up 2 bases and J gave up 2 bases; unmatched junction bases: 3.

The chain recombines TRBV10-1 with TRBJ2-1; 11 bases align to TRBD2. The CDR3 is 16 residues long. V lost 4 bases, J lost 8 bases, and 10 bases stayed unmatched. CDR1 and CDR2 from the germline V gene are WNHNN and SYGVQD (reference sequence). CDR3 protein: CASSGSSGGKFYEQFF. The CDR3 DNA is TGCGCCAGCAGTGGATCTAGCGGGGGGAAGTTTTATGAGCAGTTCTTC.

The chain recombines TRBV19 with TRBJ1-2; D is uncertain. Per the germline V gene, CDR1 is LNHDA and CDR2 is SQIVND (reference sequence). V lost 0 bases and J lost 2, with 10 bases in between. The CDR3 loop spans 15 amino acids. The CDR3 DNA sequence: TGTGCCAGTAGTATAGACCAAGGACGGAACTATGGCTACACCTTC. Residues: CASSIDQGRNYGYTF.

The chain combines TRBV2 with TRBJ2-7; D gene uncertain. The CDR3 has 12 amino acids. With 1 base removed from V and 3 bases from J, the gap between germline ends came to 4 bases. Germline V CDR1 and CDR2: SNHLY, FYNNEI. The CDR3 DNA follows: TGTGCCAGCAGTGAAGGCCTCTACGAGCAGTACTTC. Its protein product is CASSEGLYEQYF.

This chain connects TRBV30 to TRBJ2-3; TRBD2 aligns across 7 bases. Germline loops: CDR1 GTSNPN, CDR2 SVGIG (reference sequence). This CDR3 contains 14 residues. The V segment lost 4 bases and the J segment 0 bases; nucleotides outside the gene matches: 4. CDR3 in amino acids: CAWMVGGSTDTQYF. The CDR3 DNA reads TGTGCCTGGATGGTGGGGGGGAGCACAGATACGCAGTATTTT.

CDR3 coding DNA: TGTGCCAGCAGCGCCTCGGGGGCGACTAGCGGGAGTTGGAGGTACAATGAGCAGTTCTTC. It yields the protein CASSASGATSGSWRYNEQFF. The chain uses TRBV21-1 and TRBJ2-1; TRBD2, the table's D call, lacks a check against the DNA. TRBV21-1 is a pseudogene segment. The CDR3 totals 20 residues.